The sequence of this TCR beta chain was determined in a study of T-cell reconstitution after alpha-beta-depleted transplantation in children (TCRdb year 2016). Study-level background: Using TCR repertoire profiling, the study quantitatively followed how T-cell immune reconstitution unfolded in children after TCRalphabeta/CD19-depleted allogeneic hematopoietic cell transplantation. The paper as a whole reports these results and caveats: In some patients, high TCRbeta diversity at day 60 was attributed to recipient T cells and intrathymic progenitors that had survived conditioning. Over the following months the frequencies of hyperexpanded clones went down, and after one year T-cell counts and TCRbeta diversity were mostly credited to newly produced T cells. Apparently early alphabetaT-cell count recovery about two months after transplant reportedly relied on only several hundred rapidly expanded clones derived from non-depleted graft cells.

Concerning this clonotype itself: It has no known antigen specificity. The record has no base qualities; no much larger clone is one base away.

The treatment or condition label on this specimen signifies: allogeneic hematopoietic cell transplantation with graft depleted of TCRalphabeta T cells and CD19 B cells. The transplant recipients were children given TCRalphabeta/CD19-depleted allogeneic hematopoietic cell grafts. The receptor library was made with PCR. This sample was sequenced with an Illumina HiSeq 2500. TCR library preparation used molecular barcoding, with unique molecular identifiers applied to normalize quantification of the TCRbeta repertoire. The public reads were run again by TCRdb, first through fastp at Q25 and then through MiXCR, and only productive beta chains were kept. Under each unique CDR3 protein, matching rows form one entry showing the most common genes and DNA. Within this sample are around 800,000 distinct CDR3 sequences, with approximately 15% of them counted one time only. The ten largest clones capture around 5% of the sample.

The CDR3 starts with the cysteine, ends with the phenylalanine, and has 11 residues. Only CDR3 DNA is held: 33 bases, read in frame from base 1. CDR1 and CDR2, per the germline V gene, are ENHRY and SYGVKD. V is clipped by 8 bases and J by 1 base, and the sequence between their germline boundaries is 5 bases long. Sequenced material: PBMCs, mostly from graft donor cells, taken 360 days after TCRalphabeta/CD19-depleted stem cell transplant. This chain joins TRBV10-3 to TRBJ1-1, with no D gene named confidently. The receptor was derived from a male patient aged 10-17 years who had a stem cell transplant for acute lymphoblastic leukemia, so the T cells may come from the graft donor. Here is the DNA: TGTGCCATCGCAGGGAACACTGAAGCTTTCTTT. Its protein product is CAIAGNTEAFF.